Reported below is one TCR beta chain. What it binds is unknown. This sample is drawn from a study of cytomegalovirus exposure and HLA in healthy donors. Study-wide findings and caveats: Cytomegalovirus status was reportedly diagnosed by the classifier with high specificity and sensitivity. On later analysis, the bulk of CMV-associated TCR beta chains appeared to be HLA-restricted. In a later analysis, HLA-associated beta chains showed higher expansion and lower generation probabilities than comparable chains. Confirmation in vitro established that three CMV-associated chains were specific for CMV antigens.

This PCR relied on a set of 60 Vbeta primers and 13 Jbeta primers. Libraries were prepared by immunoSEQ multiplex PCR; TCRdb keeps only in-frame clonotypes and omits some of them. This sample yields 90,000 or so clones, of which nearly 70% are seen a single time; about 2.9% belongs to the top ten. The sequence was collected from a middle-aged man in good health and CMV-seronegative. The sequenced sample consisted of PBMCs.

In nucleotides, the CDR3 is TGTGCCTGGAGCTACCGCGGGACAGGTAGAGACTACGAGCAGTACTTC. Protein product: CAWSYRGTGRDYEQYF. This chain joins TRBV30 and TRBJ2-7, with 8 positions matching TRBD1. Per the germline V gene, CDR1 is GTSNPN and CDR2 is SVGIG (reference sequence). There are 16 residues in the CDR3. Trimming at V came to 3 bases and at J to 3 bases, leaving 13 bases not matched to a gene.